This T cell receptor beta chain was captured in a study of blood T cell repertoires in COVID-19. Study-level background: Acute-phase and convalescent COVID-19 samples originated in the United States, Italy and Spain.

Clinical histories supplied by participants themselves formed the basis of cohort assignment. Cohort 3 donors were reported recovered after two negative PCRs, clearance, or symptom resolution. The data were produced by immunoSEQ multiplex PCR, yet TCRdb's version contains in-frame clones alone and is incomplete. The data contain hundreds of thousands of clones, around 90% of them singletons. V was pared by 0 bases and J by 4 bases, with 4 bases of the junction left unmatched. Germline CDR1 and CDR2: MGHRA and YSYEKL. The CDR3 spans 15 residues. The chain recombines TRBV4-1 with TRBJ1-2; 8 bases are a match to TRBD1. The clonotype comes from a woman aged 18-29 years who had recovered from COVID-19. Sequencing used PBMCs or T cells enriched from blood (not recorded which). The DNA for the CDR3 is TGCGCCAGCAGCCAAGATAACAGGGGGAGCTATGGCTACACCTTC. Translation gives CASSQDNRGSYGYTF.